This entry features one TCR beta chain sequence. Its antigen specificity is not known. The sample holds no much larger clone one base away, and base qualities are not on file. The source of the sample is a study of blood T cell repertoires in COVID-19 (TCRdb year 2020). About the investigation overall: Recovered participants in ImmuneRACE Cohort 3 were defined by two consecutive negative NP/OP PCR tests, clearance by a healthcare professional, or resolution of symptoms. The collaborator samples originated in the United States, Italy and Spain and spanned the acute and convalescent phases of COVID-19. The prospective study material was composed of cDNA or gDNA derived from T cells, B-cell-depleted T cells, or PBMCs. The dataset comprised deeply sampled blood TCRbeta repertoires from subjects exposed to, actively infected with, or recovered from COVID-19. The repertoires were made available in a free public database intended to serve as a resource for research on the immune response to SARS-CoV-2. Samples were obtained from the ongoing ImmuneRACE study (first 160 participants) and from some 1,300 subjects provided by 6 global collaborators. A de-identified subject ID, COVID-19 status, age in years and sex were almost always included in the sample metadata. HLA class I and class II types, where available, came from metadata supplied by the sample provider rather than from assay-based typing. Results and caveats for the whole study, not just this receptor: Clinical and demographic metadata were provided uncurated, with the amount varying by source and participant.

Participants in the prospective study were enrolled through a virtual design, were aged about 18 to 100 years, and lived in 20 to 30 United States geographic areas. In the prospective study, cohorts were assigned on the basis of participant-reported clinical history obtained from a screening survey and a study questionnaire. In the prospective study, mobile phlebotomists collected whole blood, serum and a nasopharyngeal or oropharyngeal swab from each participant. Prospective study participants could optionally give additional blood draws and questionnaires over an approximately 2-month period. Blood samples from the prospective study were shipped frozen or at room temperature prior to DNA extraction. TCRbeta CDR3 regions were amplified from genomic DNA using the immunoSEQ Assay, a bias-controlled multiplex PCR. The original pipeline was this. The number of nucleated cells in each sample was estimated from the amplification of reference gene primers within the assay. To quantify the absolute abundance of each unique TCRbeta CDR3 rearrangement, sequence reads were collapsed and filtered. Productive Simpson clonality was computed per sample as the square root of Simpson's diversity index over productive rearrangements. In TCRdb, the immuneACCESS table is reduced to in-frame sequences with V and J assigned. These tables do not hold every clone; where another copy was compared, an unresolved V gene accounts for under half, and the others remain unexplained. V and J calls and clone size are as listed in that table; D and trimming were resolved from the DNA. Here the sample has fewer than 250,000 clones; roughly 87% occur a single time. 7% to 7.5% of the sample is held by the ten biggest clonotypes.

This TCR derives from a man aged 25 to 40 in a cohort exposed to, infected with or recovered from COVID-19 (not recorded which). Sequencing input: PBMCs or T cells enriched from blood (not recorded which).

The bases are TGTGCCAGCTCACCACCGTTGACTAGCGTTCCCTACGAGCAGTACTTC. This encodes CASSPPLTSVPYEQYF. This chain is built from TRBV18 and TRBJ2-7; 8 central nucleotides agree with TRBD2. From the cysteine up to the phenylalanine, the CDR3 has a length of 16 residues. The DNA shown is the 48-base CDR3, in frame from base 1. At the junction V is shortened by 0 bases and J by 2 bases; bases outside the gene matches: 6. The CDR1 and CDR2 encoded by the germline V gene are KGHSH and LQKENI.